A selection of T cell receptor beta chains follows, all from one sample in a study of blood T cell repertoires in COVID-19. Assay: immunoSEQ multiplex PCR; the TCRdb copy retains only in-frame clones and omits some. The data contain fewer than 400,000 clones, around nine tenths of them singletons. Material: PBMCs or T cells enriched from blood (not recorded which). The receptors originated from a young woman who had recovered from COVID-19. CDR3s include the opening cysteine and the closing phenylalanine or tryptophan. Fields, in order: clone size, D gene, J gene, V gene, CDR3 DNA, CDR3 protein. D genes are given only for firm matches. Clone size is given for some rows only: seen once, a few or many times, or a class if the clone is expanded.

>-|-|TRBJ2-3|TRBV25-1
TGTGCCAGCAGTGAATCCGGCGGGAAAACTTTCACAGATACGCAGTATTTT
CASSESGGKTFTDTQYF
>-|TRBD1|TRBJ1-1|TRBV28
TGTGCCAGCAGTTTACCGGGGACAGGGATGAACACTGAAGCTTTCTTT
CASSLPGTGMNTEAFF
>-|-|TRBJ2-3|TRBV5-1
TGCGCCAGCGGAGGGCAGGGCTGGCCAGATACGCAGTATTTT
CASGGQGWPDTQYF
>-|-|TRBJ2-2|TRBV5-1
TGCGCCAGCAGCAGCGGTACTTACACCGGGGAGCTGTTTTTT
CASSSGTYTGELFF
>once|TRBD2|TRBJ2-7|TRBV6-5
TGTGCCAGTAGAGCGGGAGGGTCCTACGAGCAGTACTTC
CASRAGGSYEQYF
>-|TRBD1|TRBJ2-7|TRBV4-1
TGCGCCAGCAGCCTGCGGACAGGGGTCTACGAGCAGTACTTC
CASSLRTGVYEQYF
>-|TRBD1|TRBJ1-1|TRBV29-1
TGCAGCGTGGAGGGGACAGCGAACACTGAAGCTTTCTTT
CSVEGTANTEAFF
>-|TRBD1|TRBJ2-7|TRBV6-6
TGTGCCAGCAGTCCCGGAGGTTTTTCGACAGGGAGCCACGAGCAGTACTTC
CASSPGGFSTGSHEQYF
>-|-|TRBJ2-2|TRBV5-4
TGTGCCAGCAGCTGGGACAGGGGAAAGCGGGAGGGCCCCGGGGAGCTGTTTTTT
CASSWDRGKREGPGELFF
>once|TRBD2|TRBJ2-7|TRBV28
TGTGCCAGCAGTTCACTAGCGGCGAGGCCTTCCTACGAGCAGTACTTC
CASSSLAARPSYEQYF
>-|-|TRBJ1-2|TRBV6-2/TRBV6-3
TGTGCCAGCAGCCGGGCGCCGTCGGGCTACACCTTC
CASSRAPSGYTF
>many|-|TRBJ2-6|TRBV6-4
TGTGCCAGCAGAGAAAGGGGGGGTGATGGGGCCAACGTCCTGACTTTC
CASRERGGDGANVLTF
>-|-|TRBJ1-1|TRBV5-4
TGTGCCAGCAGGGAGGACAGTGAGGACACTGAAGCTTTCTTT
CASREDSEDTEAFF
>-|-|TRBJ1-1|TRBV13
TGTGCCAGCAGCCATTTCACCCAAGTTGGACATGAGGCTTTCTTT
CASSHFTQVGHEAFF
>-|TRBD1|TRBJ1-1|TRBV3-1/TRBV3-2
TGTGCCAGCAGCCATACCGGACAGGGCGAAGCTTTCTTT
CASSHTGQGEAFF
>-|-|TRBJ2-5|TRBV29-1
TGCAGCGTTGAACTCCCCTTGCGGAATGAACAAGAGACCCAGTACTTC
CSVELPLRNEQETQYF
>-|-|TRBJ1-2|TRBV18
TGTGCCAGCTCAACAAGTAACTATGGCTACACCTTC
CASSTSNYGYTF
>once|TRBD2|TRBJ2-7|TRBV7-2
TGTGCCAGCAGCCCGGGACTAGCGGTCTACGAGCAGTACTTC
CASSPGLAVYEQYF
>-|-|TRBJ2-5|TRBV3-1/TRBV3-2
TGTGCCAGCAGCCACCCTACTAGGTACCAAGAGACCCAGTACTTC
CASSHPTRYQETQYF
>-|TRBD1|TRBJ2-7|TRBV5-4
TGTGCCAGCAGCCGGGGACAGGAGAACTCCTACGAGCAGTACTTC
CASSRGQENSYEQYF
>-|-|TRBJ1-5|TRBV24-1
TGTGCCACCAGTGATAGAGGAAATCAGCCCCAGCATTTT
CATSDRGNQPQHF
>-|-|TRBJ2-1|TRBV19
TGTGCCAGTAGTATAGATAAAGGATGGCAACAGGTAGTGCAGTTCTTC
CASSIDKGWQQVVQFF
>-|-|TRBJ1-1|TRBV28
TGTGCCAGCAGTTACGGGGGAACAGTACGGGAAGCTTTCTTT
CASSYGGTVREAFF
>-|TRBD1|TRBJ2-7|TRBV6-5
TGTGCCAGCAGCCGCGAGAGGGGGCGGTACGAGCAGTACTTC
CASSRERGRYEQYF
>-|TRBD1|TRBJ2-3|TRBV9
TGTGCCAGCTCACAGGGGAAGGATACGCAGTATTTT
CASSQGKDTQYF
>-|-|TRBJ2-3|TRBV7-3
TGTGCCAGCAGCTTAGGGCTTGCTAGCACAGATACGCAGTATTTT
CASSLGLASTDTQYF
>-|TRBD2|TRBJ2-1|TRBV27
TGTGCCAGCTGGGGCGGCGGGGGGTGGGTCAATGAGCAGTTCTTC
CASWGGGGWVNEQFF